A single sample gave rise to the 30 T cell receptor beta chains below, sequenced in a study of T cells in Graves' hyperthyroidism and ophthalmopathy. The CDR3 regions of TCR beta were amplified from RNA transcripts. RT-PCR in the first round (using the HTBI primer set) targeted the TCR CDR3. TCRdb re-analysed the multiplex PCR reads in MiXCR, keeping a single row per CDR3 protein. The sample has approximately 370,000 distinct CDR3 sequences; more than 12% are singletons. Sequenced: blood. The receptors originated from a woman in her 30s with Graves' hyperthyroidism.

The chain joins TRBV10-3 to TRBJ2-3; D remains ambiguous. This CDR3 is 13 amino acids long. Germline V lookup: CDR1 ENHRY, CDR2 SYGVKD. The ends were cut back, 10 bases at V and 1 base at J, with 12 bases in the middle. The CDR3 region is CATAIQGTDTQYF. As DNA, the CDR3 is TGTGCCACCGCAATTCAGGGCACAGATACGCAGTATTTT.

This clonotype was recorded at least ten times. DNA of the CDR3: TGTGCCACCAGTGACACAGGACCTGGGGGGACCCAGTACTTC. This gives the protein CATSDTGPGGTQYF. V gene TRBV24-1 combines with J gene TRBJ2-5; D tentatively reads TRBD1 or TRBD2 (5 bases each). This CDR3 has 14 amino acids. Germline V gene lookup returns CDR1 KGHDR and CDR2 SFDVKD. V was trimmed by 4 bases and J by 7 bases, leaving 15 bases between them.

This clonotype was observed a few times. The CDR3 here is CASSLILLSGSLYYNEQFF. CDR3 DNA: TGTGCCAGCAGCTTAATCCTGTTGAGCGGCTCCCTTTACTACAATGAGCAGTTCTTC. The chain couples TRBV7-2 to TRBJ2-1; possibly TRBD2 for D (5 bases). Deletions cut 2 bases from V and 3 bases from J, with 23 bases between. Germline V gene sequence: CDR1 SGHTA, CDR2 FQGNSA. The CDR3 runs to 19 residues.

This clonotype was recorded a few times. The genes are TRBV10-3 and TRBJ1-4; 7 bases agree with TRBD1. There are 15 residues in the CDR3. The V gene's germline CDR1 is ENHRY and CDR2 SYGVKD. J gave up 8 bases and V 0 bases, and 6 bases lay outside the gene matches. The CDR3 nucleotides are TGTGCCATCAGTGAGTCAGGGGGCGTAGAAGAAAAACTGTTTTTT. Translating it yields CAISESGGVEEKLFF.

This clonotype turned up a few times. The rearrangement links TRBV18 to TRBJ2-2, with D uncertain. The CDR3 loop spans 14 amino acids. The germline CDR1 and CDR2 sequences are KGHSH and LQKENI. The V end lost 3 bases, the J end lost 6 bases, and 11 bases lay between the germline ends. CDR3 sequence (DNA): TGTGCCAGCTCACCTTTCGCAGACGCCGGGGAGCTGTTTTTT. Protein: CASSPFADAGELFF.

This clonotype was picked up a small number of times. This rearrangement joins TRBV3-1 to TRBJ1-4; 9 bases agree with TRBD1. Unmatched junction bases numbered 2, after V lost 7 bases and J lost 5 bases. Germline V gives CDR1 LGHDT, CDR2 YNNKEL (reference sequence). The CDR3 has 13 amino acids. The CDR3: CASMGQGNEKLFF. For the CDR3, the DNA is TGTGCCAGCATGGGACAGGGAAATGAAAAACTGTTTTTT.

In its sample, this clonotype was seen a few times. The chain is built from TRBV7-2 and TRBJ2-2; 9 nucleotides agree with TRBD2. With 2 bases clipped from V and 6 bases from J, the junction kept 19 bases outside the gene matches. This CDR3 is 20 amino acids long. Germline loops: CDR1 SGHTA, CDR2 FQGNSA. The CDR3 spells CASSLIFAGGSSFYPGELFF. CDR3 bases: TGTGCCAGCAGCTTAATTTTTGCGGGAGGGTCCTCATTTTATCCCGGGGAGCTGTTTTTT.

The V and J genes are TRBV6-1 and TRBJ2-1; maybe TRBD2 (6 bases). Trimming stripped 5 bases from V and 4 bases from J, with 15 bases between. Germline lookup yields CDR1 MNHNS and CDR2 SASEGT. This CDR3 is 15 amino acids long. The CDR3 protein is CASSSHRDWYNEQFF. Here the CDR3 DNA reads TGTGCCAGCAGTTCACACCGGGACTGGTACAATGAGCAGTTCTTC.

In DNA form, the CDR3 reads TGTGCCAGCAGCTTAGGGGGGGAGTATGAGCAGTTCTTC. It yields the protein CASSLGGEYEQFF. The chain employs TRBV7-9 and TRBJ2-1, with D possibly being TRBD2 (6 bases). The CDR3 is made up of 13 amino acids. The V gene lost 1 base and the J gene lost 8 bases, with 9 bases spanning the gap. Germline V lookup: CDR1 SEHNR, CDR2 FQNEAQ (reference sequence).

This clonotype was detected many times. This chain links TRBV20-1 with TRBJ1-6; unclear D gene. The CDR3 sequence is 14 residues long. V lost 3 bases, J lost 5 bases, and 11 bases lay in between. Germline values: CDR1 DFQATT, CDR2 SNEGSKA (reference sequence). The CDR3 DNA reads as TGCAGTGCTAGTTGGGCACCAAATAATTCACCCCTCCACTTT. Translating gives CSASWAPNNSPLHF.

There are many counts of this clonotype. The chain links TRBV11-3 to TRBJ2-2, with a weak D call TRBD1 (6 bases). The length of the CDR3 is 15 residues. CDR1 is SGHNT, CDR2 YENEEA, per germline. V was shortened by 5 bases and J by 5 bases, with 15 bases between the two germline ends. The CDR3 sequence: CASSPRAGVTGELFF. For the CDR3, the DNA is TGTGCCAGCAGCCCCCGGGCAGGGGTGACCGGGGAGCTGTTTTTT.

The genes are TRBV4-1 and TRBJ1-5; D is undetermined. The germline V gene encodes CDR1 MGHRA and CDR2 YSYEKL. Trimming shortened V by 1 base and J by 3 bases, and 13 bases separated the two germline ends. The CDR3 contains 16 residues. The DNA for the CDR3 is TGCGCCAGCAGCCAAGGTTCAGTGGGCGCCAATCAGCCCCAGCATTTT. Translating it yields CASSQGSVGANQPQHF.

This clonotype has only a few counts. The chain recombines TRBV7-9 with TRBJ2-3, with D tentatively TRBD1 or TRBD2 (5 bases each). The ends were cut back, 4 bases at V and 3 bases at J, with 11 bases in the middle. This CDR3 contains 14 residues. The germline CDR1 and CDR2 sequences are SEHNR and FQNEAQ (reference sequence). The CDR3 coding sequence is TGTGCCAGCAGCTGGGGACGGGCGACAGATACGCAGTATTTT. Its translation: CASSWGRATDTQYF.

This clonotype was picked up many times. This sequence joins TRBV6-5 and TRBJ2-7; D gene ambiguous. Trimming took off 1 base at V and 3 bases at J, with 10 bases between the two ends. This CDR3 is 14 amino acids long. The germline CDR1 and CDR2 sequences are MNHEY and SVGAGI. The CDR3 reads CASSYFAPSYEQYF. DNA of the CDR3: TGTGCCAGCAGTTACTTTGCCCCCAGCTACGAGCAGTACTTC.

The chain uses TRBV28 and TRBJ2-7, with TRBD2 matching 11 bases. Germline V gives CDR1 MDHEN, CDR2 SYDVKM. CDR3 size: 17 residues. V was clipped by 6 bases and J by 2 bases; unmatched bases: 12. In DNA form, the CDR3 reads TGTGCCAGCAGCTCGCAATCTGGGACTAGCGGCCCCTACGAGCAGTACTTC. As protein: CASSSQSGTSGPYEQYF.

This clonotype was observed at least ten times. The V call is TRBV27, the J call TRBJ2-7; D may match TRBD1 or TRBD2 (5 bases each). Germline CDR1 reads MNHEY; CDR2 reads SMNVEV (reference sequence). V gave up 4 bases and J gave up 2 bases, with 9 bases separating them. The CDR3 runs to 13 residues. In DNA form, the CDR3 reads TGTGCCAGCAGTTACGAGGGGACCTACGAGCAGTACTTC. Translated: CASSYEGTYEQYF.

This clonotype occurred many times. This chain's CDR3 is CASSPYAGTRIIEQFF. The CDR3, as DNA: TGTGCCAGTAGTCCCTACGCCGGGACTAGAATAATTGAGCAGTTCTTC. The chain recombines TRBV19 with TRBJ2-1, with TRBD2 matching 8 bases. The trim removed 5 bases at V and 9 bases at J, leaving 15 bases unmatched. The CDR3 length is 16 residues. Germline CDR1 is LNHDA and CDR2 is SQIVND (reference sequence). The whole variable domain, filled in from reference TRBV19 and TRBJ2-1, reads DGGITQSPKYLFRKEGQNVTLSCEQNLNHDAMYWYRQDPGQGLRLIYYSQIVNDFQKGDIAEGYSVSREKKESFPLTVTSAQKNPTAFYLCASSPYAGTRIIEQFFGPGTRLTVL.

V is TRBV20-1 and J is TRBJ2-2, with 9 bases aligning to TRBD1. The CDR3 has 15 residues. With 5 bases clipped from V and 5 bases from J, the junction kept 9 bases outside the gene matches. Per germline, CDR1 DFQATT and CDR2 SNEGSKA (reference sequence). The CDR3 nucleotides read TGCAGTGCTCAAGCGGGACAGGGTAGGACCGGGGAGCTGTTTTTT. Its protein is CSAQAGQGRTGELFF.

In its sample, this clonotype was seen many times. CDR3 loop: CASSVGRTYEQYF. The CDR3 DNA follows: TGTGCCAGCAGTGTGGGCAGAACCTACGAGCAGTACTTC. The V and J genes are TRBV6-1 and TRBJ2-7; no definite D call. The CDR3 covers 13 residues. Germline values: CDR1 MNHNS, CDR2 SASEGT. Trimming stripped 4 bases from V and 2 bases from J, with 9 bases between.

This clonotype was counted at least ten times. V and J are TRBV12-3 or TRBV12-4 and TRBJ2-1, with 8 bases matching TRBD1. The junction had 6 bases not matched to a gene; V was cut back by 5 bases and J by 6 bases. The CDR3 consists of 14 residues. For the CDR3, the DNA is TGTGCCAGCAGTACAGGGGGGAAGAGCAATGAGCAGTTCTTC. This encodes CASSTGGKSNEQFF.

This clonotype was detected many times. The CDR3 protein is CASSTSRANEQFF. As DNA, the CDR3 is TGTGCCAGCAGCACGTCGAGGGCCAATGAGCAGTTCTTC. This rearrangement joins TRBV7-8 to TRBJ2-1, with D possibly TRBD2 on 5 matching bases. CDR3 length: 13 amino acids. The germline V gene has CDR1 SGHVS and CDR2 FQNEAQ. Trimming cost V 5 bases and J 6 bases, with 11 bases left between them.

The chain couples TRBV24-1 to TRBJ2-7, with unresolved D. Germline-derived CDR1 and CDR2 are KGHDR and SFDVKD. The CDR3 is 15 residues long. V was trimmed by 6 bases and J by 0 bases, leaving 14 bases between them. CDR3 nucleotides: TGTGCCACCAGTTCCGATTCGCCAGACTCCTACGAGCAGTACTTC. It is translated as CATSSDSPDSYEQYF.

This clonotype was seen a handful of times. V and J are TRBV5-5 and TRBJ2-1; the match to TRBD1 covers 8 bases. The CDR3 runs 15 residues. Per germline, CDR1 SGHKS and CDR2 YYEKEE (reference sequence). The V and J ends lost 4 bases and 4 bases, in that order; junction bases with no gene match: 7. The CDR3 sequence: CASSPLQGDYNEQFF. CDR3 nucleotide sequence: TGTGCCAGCAGCCCCCTACAGGGGGATTACAATGAGCAGTTCTTC.

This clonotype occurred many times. Here the CDR3 DNA reads TGTGCCAGCAGCTTAGTACCCGCGATTATAGCGGGAGTAGTTTGGGAGACCCAGTACTTC. Its protein is CASSLVPAIIAGVVWETQYF. The gene calls are TRBV7-8 and TRBJ2-5; 9 positions match TRBD2. Germline CDR1 SGHVS, CDR2 FQNEAQ. With V trimmed by 1 base and J by 5 bases, 20 bases remained unmatched. The CDR3 runs to 20 residues.

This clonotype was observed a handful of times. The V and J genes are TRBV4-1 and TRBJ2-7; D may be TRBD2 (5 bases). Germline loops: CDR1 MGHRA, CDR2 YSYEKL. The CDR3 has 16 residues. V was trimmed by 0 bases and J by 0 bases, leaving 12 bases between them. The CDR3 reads CASSQESEGTSYEQYF. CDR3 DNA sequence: TGCGCCAGCAGCCAAGAAAGCGAGGGAACCTCCTACGAGCAGTACTTC.

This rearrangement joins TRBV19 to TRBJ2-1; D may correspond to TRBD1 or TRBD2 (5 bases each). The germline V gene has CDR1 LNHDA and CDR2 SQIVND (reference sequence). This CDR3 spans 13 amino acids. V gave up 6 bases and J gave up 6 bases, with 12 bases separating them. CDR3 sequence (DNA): TGTGCCAGTAGCCTCACTAGGGGCAATGAGCAGTTCTTC. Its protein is CASSLTRGNEQFF.

DNA for the CDR3: TGTGCCAGCAGTCCCCTAATCGGCTATGGCTACACCTTC. The encoded protein is CASSPLIGYGYTF. This chain uses TRBV6-1 with TRBJ1-2; no clear D gene. The CDR3 length is 13 residues. V gave up 5 bases and J gave up 4 bases, with 11 bases separating them. Germline CDR1 is MNHNS and CDR2 is SASEGT.

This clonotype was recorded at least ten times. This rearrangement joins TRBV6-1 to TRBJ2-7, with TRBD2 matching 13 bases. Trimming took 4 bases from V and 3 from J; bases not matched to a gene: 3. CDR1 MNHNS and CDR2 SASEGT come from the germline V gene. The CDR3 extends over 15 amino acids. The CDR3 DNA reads TGTGCCAGCAGTGCCGGACTAGCGGGAGTCTACGAGCAGTACTTC. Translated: CASSAGLAGVYEQYF.

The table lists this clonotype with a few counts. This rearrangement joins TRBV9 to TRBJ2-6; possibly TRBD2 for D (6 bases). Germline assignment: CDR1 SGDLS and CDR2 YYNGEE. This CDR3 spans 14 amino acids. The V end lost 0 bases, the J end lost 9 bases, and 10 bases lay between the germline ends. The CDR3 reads CASSVGGTGNVLTF. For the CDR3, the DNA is TGTGCCAGCAGCGTAGGCGGGACTGGCAACGTCCTGACTTTC. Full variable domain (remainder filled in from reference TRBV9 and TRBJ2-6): DSGVTQTPKHLITATGQRVTLRCSPRSGDLSVYWYQQSLDQGLQFLIQYYNGEERAKGNILERFSAQQFPDLHSELNLSSLELGDSALYFCASSVGGTGNVLTFGAGSRLTVL.

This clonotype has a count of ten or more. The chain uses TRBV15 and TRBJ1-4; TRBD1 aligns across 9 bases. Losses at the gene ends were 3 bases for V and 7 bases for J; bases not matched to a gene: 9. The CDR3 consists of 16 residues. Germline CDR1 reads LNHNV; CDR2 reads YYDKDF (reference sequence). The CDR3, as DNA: TGTGCCACCAGCAGCGAGGAGGGACAGGGAGGTGAAAAACTGTTTTTT. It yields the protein CATSSEEGQGGEKLFF.